This TCR beta chain was recovered during a study of blood T cell repertoires in COVID-19. Study overall: The United States, Italy and Spain were the sources of the acute and convalescent COVID-19 samples. PBMCs, B-cell-depleted T cells, or T cells provided the cDNA or gDNA that made up the material.

Only in-frame clones appear in the TCRdb table, and some are missing; sequencing was by immunoSEQ multiplex PCR. This sample yields about 280,000 clones, of which roughly 80% are seen a single time; 4.5% to 6% belongs to the top ten. Within 2 weeks before study entry, exposed participants met a COVID-19 case. Germline CDR1 reads SNHLY; CDR2 reads FYNNEI. The V end lost 5 bases, the J end lost 5 bases, and 10 bases lay between the germline ends. CDR3 length equals 13 residues. This clonotype was sampled from a man aged 35-49 years who had been exposed to COVID-19. The specimen was PBMCs or T cells enriched from blood (not recorded which). The chain couples TRBV2 to TRBJ2-1; TRBD2 is a possible D gene (5 bases). The CDR3 is CASSTTGDNEQFF. The CDR3 coding sequence is TGTGCCAGCAGTACGACCGGGGACAATGAGCAGTTCTTC. Full variable domain (rest looked up from reference TRBV2 and TRBJ2-1): EPEVTQTPSHQVTQMGQEVILRCVPISNHLYFYWYRQILGQKVEFLVSFYNNEISEKSEIFDDQFSVERPDGSNFTLKIRSTKLEDSAMYFCASSTTGDNEQFFGPGTRLTVL.